The next 24 T cell receptor beta chains were all read from a single sample in a study of shared clonotypes between healthy human individuals. As defined, naive CD8 cells were CD45RO-negative and positively selected for CCR7, with terminally differentiated effector memory CD45RA+ cells excluded. The protocol was immunoSEQ multiplex PCR, while the TCRdb copy is restricted to in-frame clones and leaves out a portion. Of about 2 million clones in the sample, just under 95% were seen once. The sample comprised naive CD8+ T cells sorted from blood. Every receptor here comes from a man younger than 30 in good health.

This sequence joins TRBV7-2 and TRBJ2-7, with D possibly being TRBD1 (6 bases). This CDR3 comprises 13 residues. Germline lookup yields CDR1 SGHTA and CDR2 FQGNSA. V gave up 3 bases and J gave up 6 bases, with 12 bases separating them. The CDR3 DNA reads as TGTGCCAGCAGCTTTTGGCAGGGGTTCGAGCAGTACTTC. Amino acids: CASSFWQGFEQYF.

V is TRBV30 and J is TRBJ2-3; unclear D gene. The CDR3 spans 13 residues. Germline loops: CDR1 GTSNPN, CDR2 SVGIG (reference sequence). The CDR3 region is CGCEGPSRDTQYF. For the CDR3, the DNA is TGTGGCTGCGAAGGCCCGAGCCGGGATACGCAGTATTTT. The full variable domain, in which reference TRBV30 and TRBJ2-3 provide the parts outside the CDR3, is SQTIHQWPATLVQPVGSPLSLECTVEGTSNPNLYWYRQAAGRGLQLLFYSVGIGQISSEVPQNLSASRPQDRQFILSSKKLLLSDSGFYLCGCEGPSRDTQYFGPGTRLTVL.

This clone was found once. The chain has TRBV25-1 and TRBJ2-7; no reliable D call. Trimming removed 10 bases at V and 1 base at J, with 8 bases between. The CDR3 contains 11 residues. CDR1 is MGHDK, CDR2 SYGVNS, per germline. The CDR3 region is CATGQSYEQYF. The CDR3 DNA reads as TGTGCCACCGGGCAGTCCTACGAGCAGTACTTC.

This chain links TRBV30 with TRBJ2-7; no reliable D call. The CDR3 loop spans 14 amino acids. Germline V gene lookup returns CDR1 GTSNPN and CDR2 SVGIG (reference sequence). With 8 bases removed from V and 4 bases from J, the gap between germline ends came to 21 bases. The CDR3 here is CAGEPTDETYEQYF. The CDR3 region has the DNA TGTGCCGGCGAACCGACCGATGAGACATACGAGCAGTACTTC. Full variable domain (rest looked up from reference TRBV30 and TRBJ2-7): SQTIHQWPATLVQPVGSPLSLECTVEGTSNPNLYWYRQAAGRGLQLLFYSVGIGQISSEVPQNLSASRPQDRQFILSSKKLLLSDSGFYLCAGEPTDETYEQYFGPGTRLTVT.

V and J are TRBV4-1 and TRBJ2-7; 10 bases line up with TRBD2. The CDR3 runs to 16 residues. CDR1 is MGHRA and CDR2 is YSYEKL in the germline V gene. V trimming: 6 bases; J trimming: 4 bases; junction bases outside the gene matches: 12. This CDR3 reads CASSPSGGAPEYEQYF. In nucleotides, the CDR3 is TGCGCCAGCAGTCCCAGCGGGGGGGCCCCGGAATACGAGCAGTACTTC.

This clone appeared a single time. Its ends do not fully match the called genes, so a read error is possible. V gene TRBV6-5 combines with J gene TRBJ2-7; 9 bases agree with TRBD1. Germline CDR1 MNHEY, CDR2 SVGAGI. This CDR3 is 15 amino acids long. The CDR3, as DNA: TGTGCCAGCACTTACGGGACAGGGAGGGACTACGAGCAGTACTTC. This encodes CASTYGTGRDYEQYF.

The chain couples TRBV27 to TRBJ2-2, with 11 bases that match TRBD2. Germline CDR1 is MNHEY and CDR2 is SMNVEV (reference sequence). The trim removed 6 bases at V and 6 bases at J, leaving 12 bases unmatched. The length of the CDR3 is 17 residues. CDR3 nucleotides: TGTGCCAGCAGCACATCGAGACTAGCGGGGCTCTCCGGGGAGCTGTTTTTT. It translates to CASSTSRLAGLSGELFF.

CDR3 bases: TGCGCCAGCAGTTTGTCATCTGGGACAGGGGGCTACGAGCAGTACTTC. Protein product: CASSLSSGTGGYEQYF. V is TRBV4-1 and J is TRBJ2-7, with 11 positions matching TRBD1. Germline V CDR1 and CDR2: MGHRA, YSYEKL. The CDR3 runs to 16 residues. With 6 bases clipped from V and 3 bases from J, the junction kept 10 bases outside the gene matches.

This sequence joins TRBV9 and TRBJ1-1; D may be TRBD1 (5 bases). In germline, CDR1 is SGDLS, CDR2 YYNGEE. CDR3 length: 13 residues. The V end lost 3 bases, the J end lost 6 bases, and 12 bases lay between the germline ends. The CDR3 nucleotides read TGTGCCAGCAGCGCCACCGACAGCTCTGAAGCTTTCTTT. Residues: CASSATDSSEAFF.

This chain connects TRBV4-1 to TRBJ1-3, with unresolved D. Germline V gene lookup returns CDR1 MGHRA and CDR2 YSYEKL. V shed 1 base and J shed 4 bases, with 8 bases lying between them. The CDR3 spans 14 residues. CDR3 DNA sequence: TGCGCCAGCAGCCAAGTATCTCCGGGAAACACCATATATTTT. It is translated as CASSQVSPGNTIYF.

This chain uses TRBV7-2 with TRBJ1-5; unclear D gene. This CDR3 has 13 amino acids. The V and J ends lost 3 bases and 5 bases respectively, with 8 bases between them. Germline CDR1 is SGHTA and CDR2 is FQGNSA. DNA of the CDR3: TGTGCCAGCAGCTTGGGATACGATCAGCCCCAGCATTTT. The encoded protein is CASSLGYDQPQHF.

The J gene is TRBJ1-1, the V gene TRBV7-9, with 10 bases fitting TRBD1. Germline V gives CDR1 SEHNR, CDR2 FQNEAQ (reference sequence). The CDR3 sequence is 15 residues long. Germline trimming cut 5 bases from V and 6 bases from J; bases unmatched to any gene: 9. The CDR3 region is CASSLGQGKEAEAFF. The CDR3 nucleotides are TGTGCCAGCAGCCTGGGACAGGGGAAAGAGGCTGAAGCTTTCTTT.

V usage is TRBV7-9 and J usage is TRBJ2-5; D may match TRBD1 or TRBD2 (6 bases each). The germline V and J ends were trimmed by 2 bases and 4 bases, with 11 bases remaining between them. The CDR3 loop spans 14 amino acids. Per germline, CDR1 SEHNR and CDR2 FQNEAQ (reference sequence). The CDR3 spells CASSLLGGRETQYF. CDR3 DNA: TGTGCCAGCAGCTTACTGGGGGGCCGAGAGACCCAGTACTTC.

In regard to this clone: Other DNA sequences in the same sample also yield this CDR3. This chain connects TRBV27 to TRBJ2-7; TRBD1 might be the D (6 bases). Germline CDR1 MNHEY, CDR2 SMNVEV (reference sequence). The V gene lost 3 bases and the J gene lost 4 bases, with 10 bases spanning the gap. The CDR3 has 13 residues. CDR3 amino acids: CASSFRGTYEQYF. In DNA, the CDR3 is TGTGCCAGCAGTTTTAGGGGGACATACGAGCAGTACTTC.

The chain is built from TRBV6-6 and TRBJ2-7, with unresolved D. V gave up 3 bases and J gave up 0 bases, with 12 bases separating them. Germline V lookup: CDR1 MNHNY, CDR2 SVGAGI (reference sequence). This CDR3 is 15 amino acids long. The CDR3 DNA reads as TGTGCCAGCAGTTATTCACCAGAGAGCTCCTACGAGCAGTACTTC. This gives the protein CASSYSPESSYEQYF.

This clone was detected once. J is TRBJ2-7 and V is TRBV5-1; D is undetermined. CDR3 length equals 15 residues. Germline lookup yields CDR1 SGHRS and CDR2 YFSETQ. V lost 0 bases, J lost 0 bases, and 10 bases lay in between. CDR3 region: CASSLVPESSYEQYF. The CDR3 region has the DNA TGCGCCAGCAGCTTGGTTCCAGAAAGCTCCTACGAGCAGTACTTC.

The chain employs TRBV28 and TRBJ2-5; D might be TRBD2 (6 bases). The CDR3 runs 15 residues. The V end lost 0 bases, the J end lost 2 bases, and 10 bases lay between the germline ends. Per the germline V gene, CDR1 is MDHEN and CDR2 is SYDVKM. The CDR3 DNA follows: TGTGCCAGCAGTTTATGGTCTAGCGAACAAGAGACCCAGTACTTC. It yields the protein CASSLWSSEQETQYF.

As for this clone: The same CDR3 arises from other DNA sequences in this sample as well. V and J are TRBV4-2 and TRBJ2-7, with D perhaps matching TRBD2 (6 bases). Trimming cost V 3 bases and J 4 bases, with 13 bases left between them. Germline CDR1 LGHNA, CDR2 YNFKEQ. There are 14 residues in the CDR3. The CDR3 here is CASSQRDGGYEQYF. In DNA form, the CDR3 reads TGTGCCAGCAGCCAGCGGGATGGGGGTTACGAGCAGTACTTC.

This rearrangement joins TRBV2 to TRBJ2-2, with no clear D. This CDR3 is 13 amino acids long. V lost 11 bases to trimming and J lost 1 base, with 11 bases between them. Germline V CDR1 and CDR2: SNHLY, FYNNEI. DNA for the CDR3: TGTGCCTCCCATGGGGAGAACACCGGGGAGCTGTTTTTT. Amino acids: CASHGENTGELFF.

The chain recombines TRBV5-1 with TRBJ1-2; TRBD1 matches at 8 bases. V lost 4 bases to trimming and J lost 8 bases; unmatched junction nucleotides: 7. This CDR3 region has 13 residues. Germline CDR1 reads SGHRS; CDR2 reads YFSETQ. CDR3 DNA: TGCGCCAGCAGCGGAACAGGGGGAGGCGGCTACACCTTC. This encodes CASSGTGGGGYTF.

V gene TRBV2 combines with J gene TRBJ2-7, with unresolved D. Trimming removed 4 bases at V and 0 bases at J, with 13 bases between. Germline values: CDR1 SNHLY, CDR2 FYNNEI. This CDR3 contains 15 residues. The CDR3 is CASSVQATLSYEQYF. CDR3 bases: TGTGCCAGCAGTGTGCAGGCGACACTCTCCTACGAGCAGTACTTC.

The chain links TRBV4-1 to TRBJ1-2; D possibly corresponds to TRBD1 (6 bases). The V gene's germline CDR1 is MGHRA and CDR2 YSYEKL. The germline V and J ends were trimmed by 3 bases and 4 bases, with 18 bases remaining between them. The CDR3 is 16 residues long. The CDR3, as DNA: TGCGCCAGCAGCCAGTACGAGGACAGTGAAAGCTATGGCTACACCTTC. Translation: CASSQYEDSESYGYTF.

The V gene is TRBV7-9, the J gene TRBJ2-1; D is undetermined. Germline CDR1 and CDR2: SEHNR and FQNEAQ (reference sequence). The CDR3 contains 16 residues. V was cut by 4 bases and J by 0 bases, with 13 bases left in between. DNA of the CDR3: TGTGCCAGCAGCTCTCCTATAACCAGCTCCTACAATGAGCAGTTCTTC. Translated: CASSSPITSSYNEQFF.

This chain links TRBV13 with TRBJ1-2; 9 bases agree with TRBD1. The junction had 10 bases not matched to a gene; V was cut back by 5 bases and J by 3 bases. The CDR3 loop spans 16 amino acids. Germline CDR1 PRHDT, CDR2 FYEKMQ (reference sequence). CDR3 sequence reads: CASSPGTGLGDYGYTF. In nucleotides, the CDR3 is TGTGCCAGCAGCCCTGGGACAGGGCTCGGAGACTATGGCTACACCTTC.